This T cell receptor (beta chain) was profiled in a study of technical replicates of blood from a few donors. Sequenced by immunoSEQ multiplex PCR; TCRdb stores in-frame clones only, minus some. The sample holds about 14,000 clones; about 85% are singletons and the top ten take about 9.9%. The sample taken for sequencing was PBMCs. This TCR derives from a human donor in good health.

This CDR3 is CASSVEMGGVSETQYF. The CDR3 DNA sequence: TGTGCCAGCAGCGTAGAAATGGGGGGAGTGTCAGAGACCCAGTACTTC. This rearrangement joins TRBV9 to TRBJ2-5, with D perhaps TRBD2 (6 bases). V was trimmed by 0 bases and J by 4 bases, leaving 16 bases between them. The CDR3 sequence is 16 residues long. The germline gives CDR1 SGDLS, CDR2 YYNGEE.